What follows is one TCR beta chain and its context. One entry per CDR3 protein results from TCRdb running MiXCR on the 5' RACE reads. The profile shows 100,000 to 120,000 distinct CDR3 sequences, roughly 12% of them singletons. The record originates from a study of early T cells in non-severe SARS-CoV-2 infection. Study details: Unsorted whole blood bulk RNA was sequenced, with unpaired chains.

Germline-derived CDR1 and CDR2 are WSHSY and SAAADI. Trimming left V 3 bases short and J 2 bases short, with 8 bases between. This CDR3 is 14 amino acids long. The sequence came from an adult who was a healthcare worker with PCR-confirmed SARS-CoV-2 infection or an uninfected control (not recorded which). The chain carries TRBV10-2 and TRBJ1-5, with D uncertain. The material sequenced was whole blood, taken at baseline. CDR3 DNA: TGCGCCAGCAGTGACAGTTGGGGCAATCAGCCCCAGCATTTT. Its translation: CASSDSWGNQPQHF.